Detailed here is one TCR beta chain. Its antigen is still unknown. The sample originates from a study of identifying expanded T cells in peripheral blood. Collection occurred without any documented infections or immune events in donors. The CDR3 sequence is 14 residues long. V lost 8 bases to trimming and J lost 4 bases; unmatched junction nucleotides: 10. Germline assignment: CDR1 LNHNV and CDR2 YYDKDF (reference sequence). Assay used: immunoSEQ multiplex PCR; TCRdb lists only in-frame clones, some missing. The sample lists about 85,000 clones; 88% were seen once. Whole-study findings and limits: Roughly two-week clone count variance significantly increased as total template count grew.

The chain uses TRBV15 and TRBJ1-1, with 7 bases identical to TRBD1. The TCR sequence derives from a person between 18 and 69 years old in good health. Sequenced sample: blood. The CDR3 nucleotides read TGTGCCACCCGCCAACAGGGGTCCGGCACTGAAGCTTTCTTT. It encodes CATRQQGSGTEAFF.